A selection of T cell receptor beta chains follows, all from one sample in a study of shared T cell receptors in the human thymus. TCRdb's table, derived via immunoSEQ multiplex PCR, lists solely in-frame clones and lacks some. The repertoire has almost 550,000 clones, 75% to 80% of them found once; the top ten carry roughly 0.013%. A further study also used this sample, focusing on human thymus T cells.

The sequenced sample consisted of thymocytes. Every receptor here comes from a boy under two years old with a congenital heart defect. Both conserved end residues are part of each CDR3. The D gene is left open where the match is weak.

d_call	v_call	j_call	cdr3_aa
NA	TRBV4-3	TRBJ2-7	CASSQERGLAGQWEQYF
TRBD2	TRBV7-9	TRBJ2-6	CASSTGLAGNSGANVLTF
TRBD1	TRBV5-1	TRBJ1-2	CASSLVGQAGGYTF
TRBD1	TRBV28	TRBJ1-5	CASSTPRDRADQPQHF
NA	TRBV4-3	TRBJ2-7	CASSQDLSDRGYEQYF
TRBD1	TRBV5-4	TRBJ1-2	CASSSIPHRGRGGYTF
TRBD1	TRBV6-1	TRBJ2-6	CASSESGTGDSGANVLTF
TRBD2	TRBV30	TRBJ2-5	CAQSGPSGPSLETQYF
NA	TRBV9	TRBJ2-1	CASSVASSPYNEQFF
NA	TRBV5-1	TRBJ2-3	CASSCPGQTSTDTQYF
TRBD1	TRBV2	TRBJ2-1	CASRGQFYNEQFF
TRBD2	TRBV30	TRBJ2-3	CAWRRGLAGGRGDTQYF
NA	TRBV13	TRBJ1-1	CASSSPTGISTEAFF
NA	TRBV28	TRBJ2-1	CASRRSVYRCNEQFF
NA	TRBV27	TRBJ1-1	CASSAGRENTEAFF
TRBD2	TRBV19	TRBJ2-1	CASSIDGSGAYNEQFF
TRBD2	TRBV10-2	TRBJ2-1	CATSSTSGGDEQFF
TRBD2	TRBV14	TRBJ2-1	CASSHVGLAGPYNEQFF
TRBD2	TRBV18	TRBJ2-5	CASSPRDPGRAEETQYF
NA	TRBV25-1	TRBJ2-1	CASSAPGYSSYNEQFF
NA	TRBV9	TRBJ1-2	CASSVLRDGYTF
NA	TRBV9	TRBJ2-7	CASSPRQEANYEQYF
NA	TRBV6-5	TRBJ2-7	CASSSRTGQEGQYF
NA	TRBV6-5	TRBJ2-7	CASSSRTAGSYEQYF
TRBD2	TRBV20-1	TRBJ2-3	CSAGELTQYF
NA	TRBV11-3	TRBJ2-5	CASRPNREGSLETQYF
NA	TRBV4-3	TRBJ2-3	CASSQGETRVSTDTQYF
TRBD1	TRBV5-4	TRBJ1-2	CASSTGTGPYPLYGYTF
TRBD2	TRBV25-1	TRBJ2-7	CASSARGAYEQYF
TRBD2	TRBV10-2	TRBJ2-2	CASSGLAQTGELFF
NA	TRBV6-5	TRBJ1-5	CASRRKSNQPQHF
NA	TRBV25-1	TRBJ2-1	CASNSILNEQFF
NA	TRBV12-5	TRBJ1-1	CAPAGRDSVWKGTEAFF
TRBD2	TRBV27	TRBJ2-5	CASSQDSGRALGETQYF
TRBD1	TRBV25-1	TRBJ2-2	CASTDRDSHGELFF
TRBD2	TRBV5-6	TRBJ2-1	CASSLDRRLAGGYNEQFF
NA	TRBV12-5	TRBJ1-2	CASGLVGGTYGYTF
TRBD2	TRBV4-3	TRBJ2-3	CASSQAPPSGKTDTQYF
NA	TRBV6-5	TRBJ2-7	CASSYSNRDEQYF
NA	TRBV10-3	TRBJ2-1	CAIRKWEGDNEQFF
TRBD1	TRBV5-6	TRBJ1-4	CASSSDRLNEKLFF
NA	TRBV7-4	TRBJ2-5	CASRKHREGETQYF
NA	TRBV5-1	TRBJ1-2	CASSSTPSWGYTF
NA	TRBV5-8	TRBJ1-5	CASIAPRVSNQPQHF
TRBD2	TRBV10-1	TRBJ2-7	CASSRLAGGPDSYEQYF
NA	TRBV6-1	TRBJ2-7	CASLPDSTYEQYF